This TCR beta chain was recovered during a study of Ad26.COV2.S vaccination and SARS-CoV-2 variants (dated by TCRdb to 2020 to 2023). Regarding the research as a whole: Donors in the vaccine arm were drawn from COV1001, a multicentre, randomized, double-blind, placebo-controlled phase I-IIa trial testing Ad26.COV2.S in healthy adults. TCRbeta repertoire sequencing served as the tool for gauging how specific and how broad the SARS-CoV-2-reactive T cell receptors were following Ad26.COV2.S vaccination. Ad26.COV2.S was administered intramuscularly at a dose of 5x10^10 or 1x10^11 viral particles, either as one shot or as two shots given 56 days apart. Participants in the trial were split at random into five groups of five each, receiving low-dose or high-dose Ad26.COV2.S once or twice, or else placebo on both occasions. The TCR-sequenced set comprised approximately 32 samples: approximately 19 Ad26.COV2.S vaccine recipients, 5 placebo recipients and 8 SARS-CoV-2 convalescent individuals. Blinding of investigators to trial group allocation was maintained during experiments and outcome assessment. Paper-wide results and their limitations: Ad26.COV2.S recipients had higher spike-specific TCR breadth than placebo recipients (P = 0.0014). Vaccine and placebo recipients had similar non-spike TCR breadth, a finding consistent with the vaccine containing only spike. After vaccination, spike-specific CD8+ and CD4+ T cell responses were reported to show substantial breadth. According to the authors, total T cell responses may have been underestimated by the TCR breadth and depth analyses. Comparing responses between vaccine doses or regimens was not something the study was powered to do.

In the paper's terms, the treatment or condition label means: over 15 received Ad26.COV2.S at low or high dose, single or two shots; roughly five received placebo; per-sample allocation not given. For vaccine and placebo recipients, the sequenced repertoires came from samples collected on day 63 after the first injection. Between 29 July and 7 August 2020, Cohort 1b enrolled 20 to 30 adults aged 18-55 years at one site in Boston, USA. Ad26.COV2.S was a replication-incompetent adenovirus type 26 vector expressing a prefusion-stabilized SARS-CoV-2 spike protein from the original Wuhan strain. The immunoSEQ Assay was used to sequence TCRbeta CDR3 regions. After extraction, genomic DNA underwent amplification by bias-controlled multiplex PCR, followed by high-throughput sequencing. The original methods were these. To quantify the absolute abundance of every unique TCRbeta CDR3 region, sequences were collapsed and filtered. T cell fraction was estimated by normalization of TCRbeta template counts to usable DNA, with usable DNA being measured through amplification of reference genes present in all nucleated cells. Repertoire TCRs were annotated as SARS-CoV-2-specific by exact matching of V gene, CDR3 amino acid sequence and J gene to a known reactive TCR set. The reference SARS-CoV-2 TCR set was obtained from MIRA and was filtered for enrichment in COVID-19-positive ImmuneCODE repertoires, whereby public or cross-reactive TCRs were removed. Drawing on the MIRA antigens, annotated TCRs were analysed further at the level of specific ORF or position within ORF. Breadth was defined as the number of annotated unique rearrangements divided by the total number of unique productive rearrangements, and depth was defined as the summed frequency of the annotated unique rearrangements. TCR breadth was compared between groups using two-sided Wilcoxon rank-sum tests. TCRdb obtained this table from immuneACCESS and retained in-frame rearrangements with V and J assigned. These tables miss some clones; where compared with another copy, unresolved V genes account for less than half of the shortfall, and the remainder is unexplained. The DNA gave D and trimming, while V, J and clone size come from that table. The sample table records under 500,000 clones; over 80% of these occur just once. Approximately 1.7% of the sample belongs to the ten largest clones.

Note on this clone: Its antigen remains unidentified. Base qualities are not provided; no much larger clone lies one nucleotide away.

The source of this sequence is a person between 18 and 65 years old who received the Ad26.COV2.S COVID-19 vaccine or a placebo. The sample in question was peripheral blood, obtained in a trial of Ad26.COV2.S vaccine versus placebo.

CDR3 protein: CASSLRDLGQGAGGYTF. In nucleotides, the sequence is TGTGCCAGCAGCTTAAGGGACCTGGGGCAGGGGGCCGGAGGCTACACCTTC. The chain employs TRBV7-2 and TRBJ1-2; TRBD1 fits 8 bases in the junction. Its CDR3 holds 17 amino acids, cysteine through phenylalanine. Of all the DNA, just the CDR3 is kept, 51 bases in frame from base 1. Based on the germline V gene, the CDR1 and CDR2 sequences are SGHTA and FQGNSA. At the junction V is shortened by 2 bases and J by 8 bases; bases outside the gene matches: 16.